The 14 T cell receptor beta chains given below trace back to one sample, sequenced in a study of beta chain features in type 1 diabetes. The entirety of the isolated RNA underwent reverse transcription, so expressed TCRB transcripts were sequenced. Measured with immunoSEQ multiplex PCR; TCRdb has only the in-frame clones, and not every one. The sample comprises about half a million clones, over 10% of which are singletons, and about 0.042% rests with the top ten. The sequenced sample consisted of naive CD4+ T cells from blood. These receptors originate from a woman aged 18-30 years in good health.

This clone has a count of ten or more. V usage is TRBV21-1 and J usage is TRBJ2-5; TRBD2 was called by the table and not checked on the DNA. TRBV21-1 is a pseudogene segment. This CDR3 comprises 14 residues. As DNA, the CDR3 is TGTGCCAGCAGCGCAAACAAGGGAGCGGAGACCCAGTACTTC. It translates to CASSANKGAETQYF.

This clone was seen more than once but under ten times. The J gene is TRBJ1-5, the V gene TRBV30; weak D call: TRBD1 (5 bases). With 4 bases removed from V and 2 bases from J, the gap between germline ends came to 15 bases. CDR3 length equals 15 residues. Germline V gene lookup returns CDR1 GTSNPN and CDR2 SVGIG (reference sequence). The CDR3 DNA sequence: TGTGCCTGGAAGAGGGGCAGAGCCGGCAATCAGCCCCAGCATTTT. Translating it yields CAWKRGRAGNQPQHF.

CDR3 sequence reads: CATRSDTEAFF. In DNA, the CDR3 is TGTGCCACCAGGAGTGACACTGAAGCTTTCTTT. This sequence joins TRBV28 and TRBJ1-1; the D is unclear. The CDR3 spans 11 residues. The V end lost 10 bases, the J end lost 3 bases, and 9 bases lay between the germline ends. Germline CDR1 reads MDHEN; CDR2 reads SYDVKM.

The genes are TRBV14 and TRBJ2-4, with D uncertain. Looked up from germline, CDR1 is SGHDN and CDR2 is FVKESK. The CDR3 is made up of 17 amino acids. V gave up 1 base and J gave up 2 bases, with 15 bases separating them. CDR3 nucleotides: TGTGCCAGCAGCCAAGGACAACTCCTGTCATCCAAAAACATTCAGTACTTC. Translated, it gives CASSQGQLLSSKNIQYF.

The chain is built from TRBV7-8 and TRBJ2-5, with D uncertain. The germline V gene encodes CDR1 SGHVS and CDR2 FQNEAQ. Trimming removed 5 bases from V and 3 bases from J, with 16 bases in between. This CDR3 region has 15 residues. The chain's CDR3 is CASSHRVKPEETQYF. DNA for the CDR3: TGTGCCAGCAGCCATCGGGTCAAACCAGAAGAGACCCAGTACTTC. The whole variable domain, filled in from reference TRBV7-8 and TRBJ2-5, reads GAGVSQSPRYKVAKRGQDVALRCDPISGHVSLFWYQQALGQGPEFLTYFQNEAQLDKSGLPSDRFFAERPEGSVSTLKIQRTQQEDSAVYLCASSHRVKPEETQYFGPGTRLLVL.

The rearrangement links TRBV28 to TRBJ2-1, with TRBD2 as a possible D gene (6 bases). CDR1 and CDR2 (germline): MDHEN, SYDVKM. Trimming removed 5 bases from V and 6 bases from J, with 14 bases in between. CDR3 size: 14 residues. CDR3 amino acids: CASSTVGGRNEQFF. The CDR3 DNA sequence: TGTGCCAGCAGTACGGTCGGAGGGCGCAATGAGCAGTTCTTC.

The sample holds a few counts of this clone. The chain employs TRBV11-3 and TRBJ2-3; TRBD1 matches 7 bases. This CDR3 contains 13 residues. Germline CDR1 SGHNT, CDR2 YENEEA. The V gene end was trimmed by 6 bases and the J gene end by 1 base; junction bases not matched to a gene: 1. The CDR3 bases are TGTGCCAGCAGAGGGACAGGCACAGATACGCAGTATTTT. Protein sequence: CASRGTGTDTQYF. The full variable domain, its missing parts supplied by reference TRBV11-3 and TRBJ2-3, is EAGVVQSPRYKIIEKKQPVAFWCNPISGHNTLYWYLQNLGQGPELLIRYENEEAVDDSQLPKDRFSAERLKGVDSTLKIQPAELGDSAVYLCASRGTGTDTQYFGPGTRLTVL.

CDR3 DNA: TGTGCCAGCAGTCCCTGGACTTTTGCCGGGGAGCTGTTTTTT. Translation gives CASSPWTFAGELFF. The chain employs TRBV7-9 and TRBJ2-2; TRBD2 is a possible D gene (5 bases). Germline lookup yields CDR1 SEHNR and CDR2 FQNEAQ (reference sequence). V was clipped by 6 bases and J by 6 bases, with 14 bases between them. The length of the CDR3 is 14 residues. Complete variable domain (other parts from reference TRBV7-9 and TRBJ2-2): DTGVSQNPRHKITKRGQNVTFRCDPISEHNRLYWYRQTLGQGPEFLTYFQNEAQLEKSRLLSDRFSAERPKGSFSTLEIQRTEQGDSAMYLCASSPWTFAGELFFGEGSRLTVL.

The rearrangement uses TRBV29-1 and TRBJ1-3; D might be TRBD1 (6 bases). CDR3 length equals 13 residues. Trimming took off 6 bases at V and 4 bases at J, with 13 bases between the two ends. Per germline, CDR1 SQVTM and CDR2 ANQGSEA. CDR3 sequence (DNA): TGCAGCGTACAGGGTTCTTTCGGAAACACCATATATTTT. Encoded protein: CSVQGSFGNTIYF.

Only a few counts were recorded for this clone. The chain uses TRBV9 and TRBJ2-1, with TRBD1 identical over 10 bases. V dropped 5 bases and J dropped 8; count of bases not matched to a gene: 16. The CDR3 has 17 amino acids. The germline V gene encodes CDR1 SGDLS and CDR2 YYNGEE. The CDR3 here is CASRRGDRGISRDEQFF. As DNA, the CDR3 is TGTGCCAGCAGAAGGGGGGACAGGGGAATATCTCGCGATGAGCAGTTCTTC. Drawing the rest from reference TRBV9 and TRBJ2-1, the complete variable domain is DSGVTQTPKHLITATGQRVTLRCSPRSGDLSVYWYQQSLDQGLQFLIQYYNGEERAKGNILERFSAQQFPDLHSELNLSSLELGDSALYFCASRRGDRGISRDEQFFGPGTRLTVL.

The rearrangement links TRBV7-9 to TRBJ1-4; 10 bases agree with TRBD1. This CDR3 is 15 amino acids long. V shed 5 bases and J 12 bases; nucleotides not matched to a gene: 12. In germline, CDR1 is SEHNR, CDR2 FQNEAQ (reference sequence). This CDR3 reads CASSLRGTTGGELFF. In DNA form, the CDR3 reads TGTGCCAGCAGCCTTAGAGGGACGACAGGGGGCGAACTGTTTTTT. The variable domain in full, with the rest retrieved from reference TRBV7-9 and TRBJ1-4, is DTGVSQNPRHKITKRGQNVTFRCDPISEHNRLYWYRQTLGQGPEFLTYFQNEAQLEKSRLLSDRFSAERPKGSFSTLEIQRTEQGDSAMYLCASSLRGTTGGELFFGSGTQLSVL.

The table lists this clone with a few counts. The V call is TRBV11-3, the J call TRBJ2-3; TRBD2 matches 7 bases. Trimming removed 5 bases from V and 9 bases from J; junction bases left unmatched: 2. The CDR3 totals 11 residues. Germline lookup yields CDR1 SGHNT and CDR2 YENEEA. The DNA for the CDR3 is TGTGCCAGCAGCCGGGAGGTGACGCAGTATTTT. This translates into CASSREVTQYF.

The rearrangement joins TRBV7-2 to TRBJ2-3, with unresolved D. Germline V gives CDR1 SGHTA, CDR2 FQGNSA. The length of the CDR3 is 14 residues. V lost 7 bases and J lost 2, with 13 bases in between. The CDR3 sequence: CASTLNRATDTQYF. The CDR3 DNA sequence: TGTGCCAGCACCCTTAACCGCGCCACAGATACGCAGTATTTT.

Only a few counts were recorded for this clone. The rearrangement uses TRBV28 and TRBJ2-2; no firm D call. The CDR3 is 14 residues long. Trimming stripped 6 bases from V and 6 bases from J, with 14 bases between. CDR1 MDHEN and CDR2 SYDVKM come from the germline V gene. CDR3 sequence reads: CASSPGSDAGELFF. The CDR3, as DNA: TGTGCCAGCAGCCCCGGGTCTGACGCCGGGGAGCTGTTTTTT.